This TCR beta chain comes out of a study of blood T cell repertoires in COVID-19 (dated by TCRdb to 2019 to 2021). Background on the whole study: Samples from collaborators originated in the United States, Italy and Spain and spanned both the acute and convalescent phases of COVID-19. The prospective study material was composed of cDNA or gDNA derived from T cells, B-cell-depleted T cells, or PBMCs. The dataset comprised deeply sampled blood TCRbeta repertoires from subjects exposed to, actively infected with, or recovered from COVID-19. The repertoires were released in a freely available public database intended as a resource for research on the immune response to SARS-CoV-2. The samples were drawn from two sources: the first 160 participants of the ongoing ImmuneRACE study, and over 950 subjects contributed by 6 global collaborators. A de-identified subject ID, COVID-19 status, age in years and sex were almost always included in the sample metadata. Where available, HLA class I and class II types were obtained from metadata supplied by the sample provider rather than from assay-based typing.

In Seattle, one collaborating source enrolled patients while the infection was active and tracked those patients longitudinally over the course of disease. Collaborating institutions collected whole blood in K2EDTA tubes following their own protocols. For TCRbeta analysis, collaborators shipped samples in one of three forms: frozen whole blood, isolated PBMCs, or DNA extracted from either of those sample types. The immunoSEQ Assay, a bias-controlled multiplex PCR, was used to amplify TCRbeta CDR3 regions from genomic DNA. The source study handled its data this way. The number of nucleated cells in each sample was estimated by amplification of reference gene primers within the assay. Sequence reads were collapsed and filtered to measure the absolute abundance of every unique TCRbeta CDR3 rearrangement. Productive Simpson clonality was computed per sample as the square root of Simpson's diversity index over productive rearrangements. TCRdb limited this immuneACCESS table to in-frame rearrangements with V and J called. A share of clones is missing; checked studies link under half to unresolved V genes, and the rest is unexplained. V and J calls and clone size come straight from that table; D and trimming were deduced from the DNA. The sample table records fewer than 200,000 clones; roughly 80% of these occur just once. The ten largest account for 6% to 8% of the sample.

CDR1 is given as SGHRS and CDR2 as YFSETQ, both from the germline V gene. Counted from cysteine to phenylalanine, this CDR3 has 16 amino acids. The entry retains the CDR3 DNA only, 48 bases that are in frame from base 1. Trimming leaves V shorter by 5 bases and J shorter by 4 bases, with the junction holding 11 bases beyond the gene matches. Comments on this clone: Its antigen is still unknown. No base-level quality is on record; no much larger clone is a single base apart.

Beyond this particular receptor, the publication reports: The quantity of clinical and demographic metadata differed by source and by participant and was supplied without curation.

The sequence derives from a woman in her 70s with COVID-19, enrolled during active disease. Source material: peripheral blood. The V and J genes are TRBV5-1 and TRBJ1-1, and 10 junction bases match TRBD1. The CDR3 is CASRTGGMGRGTEAFF. The DNA reads as follows: TGCGCCAGCAGGACAGGGGGCATGGGGCGCGGCACTGAAGCTTTCTTT. Outside the CDR3, residues come from the reference TRBV5-1 and TRBJ1-1 proteins, so the full variable domain is: KAGVTQTPRYLIKTRGQQVTLSCSPISGHRSVSWYQQTPGQGLQFLFEYFSETQRNKGNFPGRFSGRQFSNSRSEMNVSTLELGDSALYLCASRTGGMGRGTEAFFGQGTRLTVV.